This T cell receptor beta chain came from a study of graft-versus-host responses after intestinal transplantation. Study in general: Recipients underwent multivisceral, liver-intestinal, or isolated intestinal transplants.

To note about this clone: No antigen is known for it.

Germline CDR1 reads SNHLY; CDR2 reads FYNNEI. The junction had 1 base not matched to a gene; V was cut back by 0 bases and J by 1 base. This CDR3 is 15 amino acids long. The table came from immunoSEQ multiplex PCR; TCRdb's copy has only in-frame clones and leaves some out. The table lists over 45,000 clones, 89% of them singletons. The TCR was taken from a human donor who was the organ donor for an intestinal transplant. The sample consisted of unstimulated CD4+ T cells sorted from spleen or lymph node cells, taken before transplant. The rearrangement joins TRBV2 to TRBJ2-3, with 7 bases matching TRBD2. The CDR3 region has the DNA TGTGCCAGCAGTGAAGCGGGAGGGGGCACAGATACGCAGTATTTT. Its protein product is CASSEAGGGTDTQYF.